This TCR beta chain was obtained from a study of T-cell memory formation after mild COVID-19. Study-level background: TCR clusters were mostly donor specific. Study outcomes and limitations: Clones shrinking from day 15 to 85 showed even CD4/CD8 mixes; later expanders tilted CD4+.

A word on this clonotype: Its target is unknown.

TCRdb independently ran MiXCR on the 5' RACE reads; one entry per CDR3 protein. The table shows 540,000 or so distinct CDR3 sequences, with roughly 20% occurring only once. The CDR3 spans 17 residues. Germline V CDR1 and CDR2: DFQATT, SNEGSKA (reference sequence). Trimming stripped 0 bases from V and 5 bases from J, with 20 bases between. The chain employs TRBV20-1 and TRBJ2-1; possible D gene TRBD2, 7 bases. The sequenced material came from PBMCs or a T cell subset sorted from them (not recorded which). This sequence originates from an adult woman who had mild COVID-19 (a few samples of this study predate the infection). Cell type and time point are not known. Written as DNA, the CDR3 is TGCAGTGCTAGAGAGCGCCTCGGGCGGGGGCCAGACAATGAGCAGTTCTTC. As protein: CSARERLGRGPDNEQFF.